This passage covers 18 T cell receptor beta chains from one sample sequenced in a study of blood T cells in healthy people across ages. A second PCR of about 7 to 11 cycles used a sample-barcoded 5' primer and a J-beta primer mix. TCRdb re-derived calls from the 5' RACE reads in MiXCR, one entry per CDR3 protein. The sample has 1.5 million or so distinct CDR3 sequences, about 43% seen once. Input material: blood. All receptors derive from a young woman in good health.

This clonotype was counted between two and nine times. The chain recombines TRBV5-1 with TRBJ2-5, with a tentative D call TRBD2 (6 bases). Germline values: CDR1 SGHRS, CDR2 YFSETQ. The CDR3 is made up of 20 amino acids. Trimming cost V 6 bases and J 5 bases, with 35 bases left between them. The CDR3 region is CASTYTARELVITAGETQYF. Here the CDR3 DNA reads TGCGCCAGCACCTACACTGCGAGGGAACTAGTGATCACCGCGGGGGAGACCCAGTACTTC.

This rearrangement joins TRBV29-1 to TRBJ2-7; 8 bases align to TRBD1. Germline V gives CDR1 SQVTM, CDR2 ANQGSEA. With 4 bases clipped from V and 4 bases from J, the junction kept 6 bases outside the gene matches. The CDR3 totals 13 residues. The CDR3 protein is CSVAAGGGYEQYF. The CDR3 DNA is TGCAGCGTTGCGGCAGGGGGCGGATACGAGCAGTACTTC.

This clonotype was counted a few times. The chain is built from TRBV25-1 and TRBJ2-5; 15 bases agree with TRBD2. Germline V gene data show CDR1 as MGHDK and CDR2 as SYGVNS. The CDR3 length is 19 residues. V trimming: 1 base; J trimming: 3 bases; junction bases outside the gene matches: 9. This CDR3 reads CASSEFGLAGGLNKETQYF. CDR3 nucleotides: TGTGCCAGCAGTGAATTCGGACTAGCGGGAGGGTTGAATAAAGAGACCCAGTACTTC.

This clonotype was picked up a small number of times. The chain carries TRBV10-3 and TRBJ2-3; D is undetermined. CDR1 is ENHRY and CDR2 is SYGVKD in the germline V gene. The CDR3 runs to 14 residues. The V end lost 4 bases, the J end lost 1 base, and 9 bases lay between the germline ends. The CDR3 loop reads CAISAGYGTDTQYF. CDR3 nucleotides: TGTGCCATCAGTGCCGGGTATGGCACAGATACGCAGTATTTT.

The rearrangement uses TRBV9 and TRBJ1-4, with unresolved D. Trimming took off 4 bases at V and 2 bases at J, with 12 bases between the two ends. The CDR3 covers 15 residues. Germline CDR1 SGDLS, CDR2 YYNGEE. CDR3 region: CASSRTGETNEKLFF. CDR3 coding DNA: TGTGCCAGCAGCCGGACGGGAGAGACTAATGAAAAACTGTTTTTT.

The rearrangement joins TRBV4-1 to TRBJ2-1, with TRBD1 as a possible D gene (5 bases). V lost 3 bases to trimming and J lost 5 bases, with 17 bases between them. The CDR3 is made up of 16 amino acids. Germline V gene data show CDR1 as MGHRA and CDR2 as YSYEKL. The CDR3 bases are TGCGCCAGCAGCCAGGCAGGGCCCCGACCGGACAATGAGCAGTTCTTC. It translates to CASSQAGPRPDNEQFF.

The CDR3 sequence is CASSLEGAANYGYTF. The CDR3 bases are TGTGCCAGCAGCTTAGAAGGGGCAGCTAACTATGGCTACACCTTC. V is TRBV11-2 and J is TRBJ1-2, with a weak D call TRBD1 (5 bases). In germline, CDR1 is SGHAT, CDR2 FQNNGV. The V gene lost 0 bases and the J gene lost 0 bases, with 8 bases spanning the gap. The CDR3 extends over 15 amino acids. Supplemented by reference TRBV11-2 and TRBJ1-2, the full variable domain reads EAGVAQSPRYKIIEKRQSVAFWCNPISGHATLYWYQQILGQGPKLLIQFQNNGVVDDSQLPKDRFSAERLKGVDSTLKIQPAKLEDSAVYLCASSLEGAANYGYTFGSGTRLTVV.

This chain uses TRBV12-3 or TRBV12-4 with TRBJ2-1, with D perhaps being TRBD1 or TRBD2 (5 bases each). The CDR3 extends over 14 amino acids. The V gene lost 5 bases and the J gene lost 4 bases, with 12 bases spanning the gap. CDR3 protein: CASSVGRVYNEQFF. CDR3 nucleotides: TGTGCCAGCAGTGTGGGGCGGGTGTACAATGAGCAGTTCTTC.

This chain uses TRBV6-5 with TRBJ1-2; 7 nucleotides match TRBD1. This CDR3 is built from 12 residues. Germline V gives CDR1 MNHEY, CDR2 SVGAGI. V was clipped by 6 bases and J by 8 bases; unmatched bases: 6. CDR3 sequence: CASSRQGRGYTF. For the CDR3, the DNA is TGTGCCAGCAGCCGACAGGGACGAGGCTACACCTTC.

The V and J genes are TRBV29-1 and TRBJ2-1; 9 bases are a match to TRBD1. Germline V CDR1 and CDR2: SQVTM, ANQGSEA. This CDR3 has 10 amino acids. Trimming cost V 5 bases and J 15 bases; bases outside gene matches: 5. CDR3 loop: CSVTGTGSFF. The CDR3 DNA follows: TGCAGCGTTACCGGGACAGGGTCGTTCTTC.

CDR3 residues: CASSQTAEKLFF. The CDR3 DNA reads TGTGCCAGCAGCCAAACGGCGGAAAAACTGTTTTTT. The gene calls are TRBV3-1 and TRBJ1-4, with unresolved D. The CDR3 loop spans 12 amino acids. Trimming pared 2 bases from V and 8 bases from J, leaving 6 bases between. Looked up from germline, CDR1 is LGHDT and CDR2 is YNNKEL (reference sequence).

CDR3 in DNA: TGTGCCAGCACGGGACAGGGTAACTCTGAAGCTTTCTTT. Translating gives CASTGQGNSEAFF. J is TRBJ1-1 and V is TRBV2; 9 bases fit TRBD1. The CDR3 runs 13 residues. Germline-derived CDR1 and CDR2 are SNHLY and FYNNEI. Germline trimming cut 7 bases from V and 6 bases from J; bases unmatched to any gene: 6.

This clonotype showed up just a few times. The V gene is TRBV2, the J gene TRBJ2-3; TRBD2 matches 8 bases. Per germline, CDR1 SNHLY and CDR2 FYNNEI. Trimming cost V 9 bases and J 8 bases; bases outside gene matches: 4. CDR3 length equals 11 residues. The CDR3, as DNA: TGTGCCAGTACTAGCGGTGCTACGCAGTATTTT. It codes for CASTSGATQYF. Full variable domain (outside the CDR3, taken from reference TRBV2 and TRBJ2-3): EPEVTQTPSHQVTQMGQEVILRCVPISNHLYFYWYRQILGQKVEFLVSFYNNEISEKSEIFDDQFSVERPDGSNFTLKIRSTKLEDSAMYFCASTSGATQYFGPGTRLTVL.

The chain uses TRBV12-3 or TRBV12-4 and TRBJ1-2, with no clear D. There are 14 residues in the CDR3. V dropped 7 bases and J dropped 0 bases, with 12 bases sitting between them. CDR3 coding DNA: TGTGCCAGCACCATAGCCGGGTCTAACTATGGCTACACCTTC. The encoded protein is CASTIAGSNYGYTF.

This clonotype was seen a few times. V gene TRBV10-3 combines with J gene TRBJ2-7; D could derive from TRBD1 or TRBD2 (5 bases each). The germline V and J ends were trimmed by 8 bases and 0 bases, with 14 bases remaining between them. Germline assignment: CDR1 ENHRY and CDR2 SYGVKD. The CDR3 sequence is 14 residues long. The CDR3 nucleotides are TGTGCCATCCCGAGGGACGGTAGCTCCTACGAGCAGTACTTC. Its protein is CAIPRDGSSYEQYF.

The chain uses TRBV10-3 and TRBJ1-1; possible D gene TRBD1, 5 bases. Germline V gene lookup returns CDR1 ENHRY and CDR2 SYGVKD. The CDR3 spans 17 residues. Deletions cut 3 bases from V and 1 base from J, with 18 bases between. The CDR3 loop is CAISESPPGRKNTEAFF. The CDR3 region has the DNA TGTGCCATCAGTGAATCACCTCCGGGACGGAAGAACACTGAAGCTTTCTTT.

A word on this clonotype: One end of the junction does not line up with germline, which may come from a read error. This chain joins TRBV6-6 and TRBJ1-6; D possibly corresponds to TRBD1 (5 bases). Germline CDR1 reads MNHNY; CDR2 reads SVGAGI (reference sequence). This CDR3 region has 14 residues. DNA of the CDR3: TGTGCCAGCCGTTATGACAGAGATAATTCACCCCTCCACTTT. Translation gives CASRYDRDNSPLHF.

CDR3 sequence: CASSFMSREYTF. In nucleotides, the CDR3 is TGTGCCAGCAGTTTTATGAGCAGGGAGTACACCTTC. The chain couples TRBV12-3 or TRBV12-4 to TRBJ1-2; D may be TRBD1 (5 bases). The CDR3 has 12 residues. V shed 3 bases and J shed 11 bases, with 13 bases lying between them.